Below, one T cell receptor (beta chain) is given with its context. Its antigen is unknown. Trimming stripped 4 bases from V and 1 base from J, with 7 bases between. The length of the CDR3 is 13 residues. Germline V gene sequence: CDR1 LNHNV, CDR2 YYDKDF (reference sequence). The data were taken from a study of cytomegalovirus exposure and HLA in healthy donors. The wider study: Out of roughly 170 million T cells, an earlier analysis found roughly 100 million unique TCR beta sequences in total.

The study ran its PCR with 60 Vbeta and 13 Jbeta primers. Sequenced by immunoSEQ multiplex PCR; TCRdb stores in-frame clones only, minus some. The sample records 130,000 to 150,000 clones, 65% to 85% being singletons. General study findings and limits: When presence/absence was analysed, sequencing depth was taken to be roughly uniform across donors.

Input material: PBMCs. V is TRBV15 and J is TRBJ2-5, with no clear D. The clonotype comes from a woman between 35 and 50 years old in good health and CMV-seropositive. The DNA for the CDR3 is TGTGCCACCAGCAACAGAGCCCAAGAGACCCAGTACTTC. Translated: CATSNRAQETQYF.